One and the same sample provided the 20 T cell receptor beta chains below, sequenced in a study of T cells in Graves' hyperthyroidism and ophthalmopathy. Amplification yielded TCR beta CDR3 regions, with RNA transcripts as the source. Carried out on the TCR CDR3, a first-round RT-PCR used the HTBI primer set. TCRdb itself ran the multiplex PCR reads through MiXCR, one entry per CDR3 protein. The sample carries 250,000 to 300,000 distinct CDR3 sequences, about 14% recorded once. Sequencing was done on a sample of blood. The receptors come from a woman aged 40-49 years with Graves' hyperthyroidism that later progressed to Graves' ophthalmopathy.

This clonotype occurred many times. The chain links TRBV27 to TRBJ2-7, with 11 nucleotides matching TRBD2. This CDR3 is built from 14 residues. CDR1 and CDR2 (germline): MNHEY, SMNVEV (reference sequence). V gave up 6 bases and J gave up 7 bases; unmatched junction bases: 8. In nucleotides, the CDR3 is TGTGCCAGCAGCTTCCTAGCGGGAGGCTATGAGCAGTACTTC. This sequence encodes CASSFLAGGYEQYF.

This clonotype was recorded many times. CDR3 in DNA: TGTGCCAGCAGCTTGAAGGCAGCCATCTCTGGAAACACCATATATTTT. It specifies CASSLKAAISGNTIYF. V is TRBV5-5 and J is TRBJ1-3; D call uncertain. CDR1 SGHKS and CDR2 YYEKEE come from the germline V gene (reference sequence). The CDR3 spans 16 residues. Trimming shortened V by 1 base and J by 0 bases, and 11 bases separated the two germline ends.

This clonotype occurred many times. V gene TRBV19 combines with J gene TRBJ1-1, with 9 bases lining up with TRBD1. Per germline, CDR1 LNHDA and CDR2 SQIVND (reference sequence). V shed 6 bases and J 5 bases; nucleotides not matched to a gene: 10. The CDR3 is 15 amino acids. CDR3 DNA sequence: TGTGCCAGTAGCCCAACAGGGGGCGGCGTAACTGAAGCTTTCTTT. As protein: CASSPTGGGVTEAFF. Full variable domain (missing parts from reference TRBV19 and TRBJ1-1): DGGITQSPKYLFRKEGQNVTLSCEQNLNHDAMYWYRQDPGQGLRLIYYSQIVNDFQKGDIAEGYSVSREKKESFPLTVTSAQKNPTAFYLCASSPTGGGVTEAFFGQGTRLTVV.

This clonotype has ten or more counts. The DNA of the CDR3 is TGCAGTGCCCCACAGGGCTACGAGCAGTACTTC. This sequence encodes CSAPQGYEQYF. The J gene is TRBJ2-7, the V gene TRBV20-1, with TRBD1 as a possible D gene (6 bases). The CDR3 loop spans 11 amino acids. V lost 6 bases and J 3 bases, leaving 9 bases between the germline ends. Germline V lookup: CDR1 DFQATT, CDR2 SNEGSKA (reference sequence).

Many counts were recorded for this clonotype. This sequence joins TRBV5-1 and TRBJ2-3; 9 bases are shared with TRBD2. Germline values: CDR1 SGHRS, CDR2 YFSETQ. The CDR3 spans 15 residues. V trimming: 3 bases; J trimming: 1 base; junction bases outside the gene matches: 3. The CDR3 is CASSWGLAGTDTQYF. Here the CDR3 DNA reads TGCGCCAGCAGCTGGGGACTAGCTGGCACAGATACGCAGTATTTT.

This clonotype has at least ten counts. V usage is TRBV19 and J usage is TRBJ2-7; 7 bases map to TRBD1. Trimming at V came to 10 bases and at J to 1 base, leaving 16 bases not matched to a gene. CDR3 length: 16 residues. The V gene's germline CDR1 is LNHDA and CDR2 SQIVND (reference sequence). The CDR3 loop reads CATRPKDRVGSYEQYF. The CDR3 DNA reads as TGTGCCACCCGACCCAAAGACAGGGTAGGTTCCTACGAGCAGTACTTC.

This clonotype was picked up many times. The J gene is TRBJ2-3, the V gene TRBV28, with 7 bases matching TRBD2. The CDR3 loop spans 14 amino acids. V was clipped by 5 bases and J by 4 bases; unmatched bases: 6. CDR1 and CDR2 (germline): MDHEN, SYDVKM. CDR3 region: CASSPWTSPDTQYF. The CDR3 DNA is TGTGCCAGCAGTCCCTGGACTAGTCCAGATACGCAGTATTTT.

This clonotype was counted ten times or more. The chain recombines TRBV19 with TRBJ1-5; no clear D gene. The CDR3 runs 15 residues. Germline values: CDR1 LNHDA, CDR2 SQIVND (reference sequence). V lost 2 bases to trimming and J lost 1 base, with 9 bases between them. The DNA of the CDR3 is TGTGCCAGTAGTATAACGGCGGGGAGCAATCAGCCCCAGCATTTT. Translated, it gives CASSITAGSNQPQHF.

This clonotype was detected ten times or more. J is TRBJ2-2 and V is TRBV5-1, with a weak D call TRBD2 (6 bases). V shed 6 bases and J shed 7 bases, with 22 bases lying between them. This CDR3 contains 16 residues. Germline CDR1 reads SGHRS; CDR2 reads YFSETQ. CDR3 bases: TGCGCCAGCACCCTGCCATCCCTAGCGTTCGGCGGGGAGCTGTTTTTT. This encodes CASTLPSLAFGGELFF.

This clonotype was observed a handful of times. The gene calls are TRBV7-9 and TRBJ2-1; possible D gene TRBD2, 5 bases. V shed 5 bases and J shed 6 bases, with 14 bases lying between them. CDR3 length: 14 amino acids. Germline loops: CDR1 SEHNR, CDR2 FQNEAQ (reference sequence). CDR3 in amino acids: CASSPGLEGNEQFF. CDR3 coding DNA: TGTGCCAGCAGCCCAGGACTCGAGGGCAATGAGCAGTTCTTC.

This clonotype was seen ten or more times. J is TRBJ2-1 and V is TRBV24-1; 9 nucleotides agree with TRBD1. V was pared by 4 bases and J by 13 bases, with 10 bases of the junction left unmatched. Germline lookup yields CDR1 KGHDR and CDR2 SFDVKD. CDR3 length: 14 residues. The CDR3 loop reads CATSDHPDRGEQFF. CDR3 DNA sequence: TGTGCCACCAGTGACCACCCCGACAGGGGGGAACAGTTCTTC.

The table lists this clonotype with many counts. The rearrangement joins TRBV6-1 to TRBJ2-3, with TRBD2 matching 8 bases. J was trimmed by 2 bases and V by 7 bases; bases with no gene match: 17. The CDR3 has 18 amino acids. CDR1 MNHNS and CDR2 SASEGT come from the germline V gene. The CDR3 spells CASNPQGIVAGFTDTQYF. The CDR3 DNA reads as TGTGCCAGCAACCCACAGGGCATAGTAGCGGGATTCACAGATACGCAGTATTTT.

J is TRBJ1-2 and V is TRBV30, with TRBD1 matching 8 bases. Germline values: CDR1 GTSNPN, CDR2 SVGIG (reference sequence). V lost 4 bases to trimming and J lost 7 bases; unmatched junction nucleotides: 8. This CDR3 comprises 13 residues. In DNA form, the CDR3 reads TGTGCCTGGAACGAACAGGGGGGTTCTGGCTACACCTTC. Translating gives CAWNEQGGSGYTF.

The chain couples TRBV9 to TRBJ2-1, with 7 positions matching TRBD2. With 4 bases clipped from V and 5 bases from J, the junction kept 9 bases outside the gene matches. CDR1 and CDR2 from the germline V gene are SGDLS and YYNGEE. This CDR3 region has 15 residues. CDR3 sequence (DNA): TGTGCCAGCAGCAACGGGGGAGGGCCTGACAATGAGCAGTTCTTC. Translating gives CASSNGGGPDNEQFF.

The chain recombines TRBV6-2 or TRBV6-3 with TRBJ2-7; tentative D call: TRBD2 (6 bases). V was pared by 6 bases and J by 3 bases, with 15 bases between. This CDR3 is 14 amino acids long. The germline CDR1 and CDR2 sequences are MNHEY and SVGEGT. This CDR3 is CASSHGGASYEQYF. In DNA form, the CDR3 reads TGTGCCAGCAGCCATGGCGGGGCCAGCTACGAGCAGTACTTC.

This clonotype came up many times. The CDR3 DNA is TGTGCCAGCAGTCCTACGTACAGGACCACCGGGGAGCTGTTTTTT. It translates to CASSPTYRTTGELFF. This chain links TRBV12-3 or TRBV12-4 with TRBJ2-2, with a possible D match to TRBD1 (5 bases). This CDR3 contains 15 residues. Trimming removed 5 bases at V and 4 bases at J, with 14 bases between.

The sample holds many counts of this clonotype. The gene calls are TRBV30 and TRBJ2-2, with TRBD1 matching 9 bases. The length of the CDR3 is 14 residues. Germline CDR1 and CDR2: GTSNPN and SVGIG (reference sequence). The junction had 4 bases not matched to a gene; V was cut back by 3 bases and J by 5 bases. The CDR3 loop reads CAWRGQGKTGELFF. The DNA for the CDR3 is TGTGCCTGGAGGGGACAGGGAAAAACCGGGGAGCTGTTTTTT. The full variable domain, its missing parts supplied by reference TRBV30 and TRBJ2-2, is SQTIHQWPATLVQPVGSPLSLECTVEGTSNPNLYWYRQAAGRGLQLLFYSVGIGQISSEVPQNLSASRPQDRQFILSSKKLLLSDSGFYLCAWRGQGKTGELFFGEGSRLTVL.

The rearrangement links TRBV6-2 or TRBV6-3 to TRBJ2-5; D remains unclear. The germline V and J ends were trimmed by 0 bases and 7 bases, with 6 bases remaining between them. The germline gives CDR1 MNHEY, CDR2 SVGEGT. CDR3 length equals 12 residues. CDR3 bases: TGTGCCAGCAGTTACTCGTCGGGGACCCAGTACTTC. Residues: CASSYSSGTQYF.

This clonotype was observed at least ten times. The chain couples TRBV15 to TRBJ2-1, with a possible D match to TRBD2 (5 bases). Trimming cost V 4 bases and J 7 bases, with 14 bases left between them. The germline gives CDR1 LNHNV, CDR2 YYDKDF (reference sequence). This CDR3 region has 14 residues. CDR3 sequence reads: CATSIRRTDNEQFF. CDR3 sequence (DNA): TGTGCCACCAGCATTCGAAGGACTGATAATGAGCAGTTCTTC. Together with reference TRBV15 and TRBJ2-1, the CDR3 gives the full variable domain: DAMVIQNPRYQVTQFGKPVTLSCSQTLNHNVMYWYQQKSSQAPKLLFHYYDKDFNNEADTPDNFQSRRPNTSFCFLDIRSPGLGDTAMYLCATSIRRTDNEQFFGPGTRLTVL.

A few counts support this clonotype. V usage is TRBV4-1 and J usage is TRBJ2-2; D is uncertain. V was shortened by 9 bases and J by 4 bases, with 9 bases between the two germline ends. The CDR3 sequence is 12 residues long. From germline, CDR1 is MGHRA and CDR2 YSYEKL. CDR3 protein: CASRRSTGELFF. CDR3 DNA: TGCGCCAGTCGAAGGAGCACCGGGGAGCTGTTTTTT.